This is a list of T cell receptor beta chains from one sample in a study of tumor and adjacent non-tumor tissue in lung cancer. From the multiplex PCR reads, TCRdb called clonotypes with MiXCR, one entry per CDR3 protein. The data hold 70,000 to 90,000 distinct CDR3 sequences, with roughly 80% observed a single time. The sequenced sample was distant non-tumor lung tissue. The receptors derive from a man aged 55 to 70 with non-small cell lung cancer. The CDR3 runs from the conserved cysteine through the conserved F or W. D genes are given only for firm matches. Where a row states a size, it is once, few, many or the class of an expanded clone; other rows omit it.

NA	TRBJ1-6	NA	TRBV10-2	TGCGCCAGCAGCCGGGACACCACTCATTCACCCCTCCACTTT	CASSRDTTHSPLHF
NA	TRBJ2-7	NA	TRBV11-2	TGTGCCAGCAGCTTAGCATCTCTCTCCTATGAGCACTACTTC	CASSLASLSYEHYF
NA	TRBJ1-1	NA	TRBV6-5	TGTGCCAGCAGTTACTCGCTAGGGATCACTGAAGCTATCTTT	CASSYSLGITEAIF
NA	TRBJ1-1	NA	TRBV5-1	TGCGCCAGCAGAGCGACCCCAACGGGGAGTGCTGAAGCTTCCTTT	CASRATPTGSAEASF
NA	TRBJ2-5	once	TRBV20-1	TGCAGAGCTAGGACGGCAGGGAAAGAGACCCAGTACTTC	CRARTAGKETQYF
TRBD1	TRBJ2-6	NA	TRBV6-5	TGTGCCAGCAGTTTCGGGACAGGGGACTCTGGGGCCAACGTCATGACTTTT	CASSFGTGDSGANVMTF
TRBD1	TRBJ1-1	NA	TRBV20-1	TGCGGTGCTCCAAGGGCTGGACAGGGATCAAACACTGAAGCTATCTTT	CGAPRAGQGSNTEAIF
NA	TRBJ1-6	NA	TRBV6-5	TGTGCCAGCAGTTACTCCTGGATAGGGTGGAATTCACCCCTCCACTTT	CASSYSWIGWNSPLHF
NA	TRBJ2-5	NA	TRBV6-5	TGTGTCAGCAGTTACCAGGGGAGACAACAAGAGACCGAGTATTTC	CVSSYQGRQQETEYF
TRBD1	TRBJ1-2	NA	TRBV7-9	TGTGCCAGCAGCTTTCCGGGGCAGGGGGACAGGGGCTACACCTTC	CASSFPGQGDRGYTF
NA	TRBJ2-7	NA	TRBV11-3	TGTGCACGCAGCTATCGGACTGGATTAATCTACGAGCAGTACTTC	CARSYRTGLIYEQYF
TRBD2	TRBJ2-6	NA	TRBV11-2	TGTGCCAGTAGTCCAACTAGCGGGGTATCCACTGGGGCCAACGTCCTGACTTTC	CASSPTSGVSTGANVLTF
NA	TRBJ2-7	NA	TRBV7-2	TGTGCCAGCAGCTTAGGGGCAGGCTGGTCCTACGAGCAGTACTTC	CASSLGAGWSYEQYF
TRBD1	TRBJ2-5	many	TRBV20-1	TGCAGTGCGAGGACAGGGGTCGGAGAGACCCAGTACTTC	CSARTGVGETQYF
NA	TRBJ2-1	NA	TRBV11-3	TGTGCCAACAGCTACTTCTTGCCAGGGGTCAATGAGCGGTTCTTC	CANSYFLPGVNERFF
NA	TRBJ2-2	NA	TRBV24-1	TGTGCCACCGGTGACCCTGATACGCTCCGCGGTGAGCTGTTTTTT	CATGDPDTLRGELFF
NA	TRBJ2-2	once	TRBV10-2	TGTGCCAGCAGTGAGTTCTCCAGGAAGCTGTTTTTT	CASSEFSRKLFF